This T cell receptor beta chain originates from a study of regulatory T cells in long-lasting Graves disease. Investigators prepared the TCR beta libraries by applying iRepertoire HTBI primers and Arm-PCR of CDR3 regions. In TCRdb, the multiplex PCR reads were re-called with MiXCR into one record per CDR3 protein. The data contain roughly 560,000 distinct CDR3 sequences, around 12% of them singletons. Remarks on this clonotype: A far bigger clonotype differs at one base, so this is likely a read error.

The CDR3 sequence is 13 residues long. Germline V gene data show CDR1 as SGHVS and CDR2 as FQNEAQ. Time point: newly diagnosed GD, antithyroid drugs for less than 3 months. Construction of the TCR library relied on RNA isolated from PBMCs. A further study also used this sample, focusing on T cells in Graves' hyperthyroidism and ophthalmopathy. From that report: Most clonotypes expanded in the thyroid (above 0.001) were also present in blood.

The chain combines TRBV7-8 with TRBJ2-7, with a tentative D call TRBD1 (5 bases). The sample here was peripheral blood mononuclear cells (PBMCs), taken at new diagnosis, from a patient treated with antithyroid drugs. The origin of this receptor is a woman aged 30 to 39 with Graves disease. For the CDR3, the DNA is TGTGCCGGCAGCTCATCCAGGGTAGGCGAGCAGTACTTC. It yields the protein CAGSSSRVGEQYF.